This TCR beta chain was profiled in a study of blood T cells in healthy people across ages. On this clonotype: Its target is not known.

Primers used in a second PCR of roughly 6 to 11 cycles were a sample-barcoded 5' primer and a J-beta primer mix. TCRdb fed the 5' RACE reads into MiXCR, producing one record per CDR3 protein. This sample has about 650,000 distinct CDR3 sequences, with about 30% found just once. The germline V gene encodes CDR1 DFQATT and CDR2 SNEGSKA (reference sequence). V was cut by 3 bases and J by 4 bases, with 15 bases left in between. The CDR3 totals 14 residues. Study results and limitations: Fewer expanded clones and more diversity marked long-lived versus aged donors. Any changes in expanded clonotypes were possibly confounded, as donor CMV status remained unknown.

Sample: blood. This clonotype was sampled from a woman aged 80 or over in good health. The chain joins TRBV20-1 to TRBJ1-2, with D uncertain. CDR3 loop: CSARGSSRPYGYTF. The CDR3 region has the DNA TGCAGTGCTAGGGGGAGCTCACGACCCTATGGCTACACCTTC.